This T cell receptor (beta chain) was identified in a study of T cells after yellow fever vaccination. Template switching with 5'RACE generated the TCR cDNA and added a universal primer site and UMIs. TCRdb re-derived calls from the 5' RACE reads in MiXCR, one entry per CDR3 protein. The data show 90,000 to 150,000 distinct CDR3 sequences, 7.2% seen once. Material: CD4+ T cells sorted from PBMCs, obtained about 41 days after the first yellow fever vaccination. This receptor was taken from a man aged 18 to 29 who received the YFV17D yellow fever vaccine.

The CDR3 loop is CASSVDPGYEQYF. The CDR3 DNA follows: TGTGCCAGCAGCGTAGACCCGGGGTACGAGCAGTACTTC. The gene calls are TRBV9 and TRBJ2-7, with D possibly matching TRBD2 (5 bases). Trimming cost V 0 bases and J 4 bases, with 8 bases left between them. The CDR3 is made up of 13 amino acids. Germline loops: CDR1 SGDLS, CDR2 YYNGEE.